One and the same sample provided the 9 T cell receptor beta chains below, sequenced in a study of cytomegalovirus exposure and HLA in healthy donors. Vbeta (60) and Jbeta (13) primers were used in the PCR. This table comes from immunoSEQ multiplex PCR, and its TCRdb copy is limited to in-frame clones, with some not included. The data show 140,000 to 150,000 clones, with 73% seen just once and 1.5% to 2% held by the top ten. The specimen sequenced was PBMCs. Every receptor here comes from a woman aged 18-30 years in good health and CMV-seronegative.

The chain uses TRBV7-6 and TRBJ2-7, with 11 positions matching TRBD2. This CDR3 is 16 amino acids long. The V segment lost 1 base and the J segment 6 bases; nucleotides outside the gene matches: 8. In germline, CDR1 is SGHVS, CDR2 FNYEAQ. CDR3 region: CASSLGLAGRASEQYF. Here the CDR3 DNA reads TGTGCCAGCAGCTTAGGACTAGCGGGGCGTGCATCCGAGCAGTACTTC. Combining the CDR3 with reference TRBV7-6 and TRBJ2-7 gives the whole variable domain GAGVSQSPRYKVTKRGQDVALRCDPISGHVSLYWYRQALGQGPEFLTYFNYEAQQDKSGLPNDRFSAERPEGSISTLTIQRTEQRDSAMYRCASSLGLAGRASEQYFGPGTRLTVT.

The chain carries TRBV19 and TRBJ2-1; 10 bases match TRBD2. This CDR3 region has 17 residues. The V gene's germline CDR1 is LNHDA and CDR2 SQIVND (reference sequence). V was pared by 4 bases and J by 2 bases, with 8 bases of the junction left unmatched. The CDR3 DNA is TGTGCCAGTAGTAGCCAACTAGCGGGAAAGGCCTACAATGAGCAGTTCTTC. Amino acid sequence: CASSSQLAGKAYNEQFF.

V usage is TRBV19 and J usage is TRBJ2-2; D possibly corresponds to TRBD2 (5 bases). The germline V gene has CDR1 LNHDA and CDR2 SQIVND (reference sequence). This CDR3 region has 15 residues. The V end lost 7 bases, the J end lost 2 bases, and 14 bases lay between the germline ends. The CDR3: CASTNRLLNTGELFF. CDR3 DNA sequence: TGTGCCAGTACCAATCGACTACTAAACACCGGGGAGCTGTTTTTT.

V and J are TRBV11-2 and TRBJ2-5; possibly TRBD2 for D (5 bases). Germline lookup yields CDR1 SGHAT and CDR2 FQNNGV. V was pared by 10 bases and J by 3 bases, with 15 bases between. The CDR3 extends over 13 amino acids. CDR3 protein: CATRKVGKETQYF. CDR3 sequence (DNA): TGTGCCACCAGAAAAGTCGGGAAAGAGACCCAGTACTTC.

This clone was picked up one time. This sequence joins TRBV7-7 and TRBJ2-1; D may be TRBD1 (5 bases). This CDR3 spans 13 amino acids. Per germline, CDR1 SSHAT and CDR2 FNYEAQ (reference sequence). V lost 3 bases to trimming and J lost 7 bases, with 10 bases between them. CDR3 sequence (DNA): TGTGCCAGCAGCTTCCGGGCAGGGAATGAGCAGTTCTTC. Amino acid sequence: CASSFRAGNEQFF.

The chain recombines TRBV11-2 with TRBJ2-5, with a tentative D call TRBD2 (7 bases). Germline V CDR1 and CDR2: SGHAT, FQNNGV. The CDR3 covers 12 residues. V lost 6 bases and J 5 bases, leaving 10 bases between the germline ends. CDR3 sequence: CASREGGETQYF. Written as DNA, the CDR3 is TGTGCCAGCAGGGAGGGGGGGGAGACCCAGTACTTC.

The chain has TRBV28 and TRBJ2-7; no clear D gene. This CDR3 comprises 14 residues. V was cut by 3 bases and J by 4 bases, with 13 bases left in between. Germline assignment: CDR1 MDHEN and CDR2 SYDVKM. The CDR3 nucleotides read TGTGCCAGCAGTTTGTGGGCCGATAATTACGAGCAGTACTTC. Its protein product is CASSLWADNYEQYF. Full variable domain (missing parts from reference TRBV28 and TRBJ2-7): DVKVTQSSRYLVKRTGEKVFLECVQDMDHENMFWYRQDPGLGLRLIYFSYDVKMKEKGDIPEGYSVSREKKERFSLILESASTNQTSMYLCASSLWADNYEQYFGPGTRLTVT.

This clone was counted between two and nine times. The V call is TRBV14, the J call TRBJ1-2; maybe TRBD1 (5 bases). CDR3 length: 13 residues. Germline CDR1 is SGHDN and CDR2 is FVKESK. The V end lost 4 bases, the J end lost 4 bases, and 10 bases lay between the germline ends. The CDR3 coding sequence is TGTGCCAGCAGCCGGGGCGAGTTCTATGGCTACACCTTC. Translation: CASSRGEFYGYTF.

The CDR3 sequence: CASSPNRGPGNTIYF. In nucleotides, the CDR3 is TGTGCCAGCTCACCTAACAGGGGGCCTGGAAACACCATATATTTT. This rearrangement joins TRBV18 to TRBJ1-3; the match to TRBD1 covers 9 bases. The CDR3 has 15 amino acids. CDR1 and CDR2 (germline): KGHSH, LQKENI. Trimming took 3 bases from V and 2 from J; bases not matched to a gene: 2.